The next 10 T cell receptor beta chains were all read from a single sample in a study of T cells after yellow fever vaccination. TCRdb reprocessed the 5' RACE reads with MiXCR, giving one entry per CDR3 protein. Here the sample spans 150,000 to 200,000 distinct CDR3 sequences, approximately 11% being singletons. This specimen consisted of CD8+ T cells sorted from PBMCs, obtained 15 days after the yellow fever booster vaccination. The origin of the receptors is a man in his late teens or twenties who received the YFV17D yellow fever vaccine.

The chain carries TRBV6-5 and TRBJ1-1; D is uncertain. The CDR3 length is 15 residues. Trimming removed 2 bases from V and 5 bases from J, with 15 bases in between. Germline CDR1 MNHEY, CDR2 SVGAGI. CDR3 bases: TGTGCCAGCAGTTACACGACAAAAGCAGGAACTGAAGCTTTCTTT. Translating gives CASSYTTKAGTEAFF.

This clonotype was observed a handful of times. This chain joins TRBV29-1 and TRBJ2-2; D call uncertain. The CDR3 is 13 residues long. Trimming left V 1 base short and J 6 bases short, with 9 bases between. Per germline, CDR1 SQVTM and CDR2 ANQGSEA. The DNA of the CDR3 is TGCAGCGTTGAAGGGGTGGGTGCCGGGGAGCTGTTTTTT. Translated: CSVEGVGAGELFF.

The rearrangement uses TRBV28 and TRBJ2-1; D not certain. Trimming removed 4 bases from V and 13 bases from J, with 20 bases in between. The CDR3 extends over 14 amino acids. CDR1 is MDHEN and CDR2 is SYDVKM in the germline V gene. CDR3 coding DNA: TGTGCCAGCAGTTCGGTGGAGACGGAAGAGACCCAGTTCTTC. This encodes CASSSVETEETQFF.

The chain is built from TRBV6-1 and TRBJ2-7; 9 positions agree with TRBD1. Germline lookup yields CDR1 MNHNS and CDR2 SASEGT. After removal of 6 bases from V and 6 bases from J, the junction contained 12 bases not matched to a gene. The CDR3 covers 15 residues. As DNA, the CDR3 is TGTGCCAGCAGGGAATTAGGGACAGGGTACTCCGAGCAGTACTTC. It is translated as CASRELGTGYSEQYF.

The chain couples TRBV7-9 to TRBJ2-7, with D perhaps being TRBD1 or TRBD2 (5 bases each). The CDR3 length is 15 residues. Trimming removed 6 bases at V and 1 base at J, with 16 bases between. CDR1 SEHNR and CDR2 FQNEAQ come from the germline V gene (reference sequence). The CDR3 coding sequence is TGTGCCAGCAGGTGCCGGTGGGACCTGTCCTACGAGCAGTACGTC. Its translation: CASRCRWDLSYEQYV.

This clonotype showed up many times. This sequence joins TRBV5-1 and TRBJ1-1; perhaps TRBD1 as D (6 bases). The CDR3 is made up of 14 amino acids. Trimming pared 5 bases from V and 1 base from J, leaving 12 bases between. The germline V gene encodes CDR1 SGHRS and CDR2 YFSETQ. As DNA, the CDR3 is TGCGCCAGCAGTGGGGGGCAGGAGAACACTGAAGCTTTCTTT. This translates into CASSGGQENTEAFF.

This clonotype was seen repeatedly, ten times or more. The genes are TRBV6-2 or TRBV6-3 and TRBJ2-5; 7 bases are shared with TRBD2. Losses at the gene ends were 6 bases for V and 5 bases for J; bases not matched to a gene: 15. There are 16 residues in the CDR3. CDR1 is MNHEY, CDR2 SVGEGT, per germline. The CDR3 spells CASSLLADPRRETQYF. Written as DNA, the CDR3 is TGTGCCAGCAGCCTTCTAGCGGACCCCCGGAGGGAGACCCAGTACTTC.

The V and J genes are TRBV29-1 and TRBJ1-1, with D maybe TRBD1 (5 bases). V lost 5 bases, J lost 1 base, and 14 bases lay in between. Germline-derived CDR1 and CDR2 are SQVTM and ANQGSEA. This CDR3 contains 14 residues. DNA of the CDR3: TGCAGCGTTCGGGGGGTCCTTTCGAACACTGAAGCTTTCTTT. Its translation: CSVRGVLSNTEAFF. Complete variable domain (other parts from reference TRBV29-1 and TRBJ1-1): SAVISQKPSRDICQRGTSLTIQCQVDSQVTMMFWYRQQPGQSLTLIATANQGSEATYESGFVIDKFPISRPNLTFSTLTVSNMSPEDSSIYLCSVRGVLSNTEAFFGQGTRLTVV.

The gene calls are TRBV6-2 or TRBV6-3 and TRBJ2-7, with a tentative D call TRBD2 (6 bases). Germline CDR1 is MNHEY and CDR2 is SVGEGT. The CDR3 covers 13 residues. The ends were cut back, 2 bases at V and 3 bases at J, with 8 bases in the middle. CDR3: CASSYGGDYEQYV. CDR3 in DNA: TGTGCCAGCAGTTACGGCGGGGACTACGAGCAGTACGTC.

This clonotype was recorded at least ten times. The chain combines TRBV7-7 with TRBJ2-1, with D maybe TRBD2 (5 bases). Germline V gene lookup returns CDR1 SSHAT and CDR2 FNYEAQ (reference sequence). V was cut by 1 base and J by 8 bases, with 9 bases left in between. The CDR3 extends over 13 amino acids. The CDR3 nucleotides read TGTGCCAGCAGCTTAGACGGGGTGGATGAGCAGTTCTTC. Amino acids: CASSLDGVDEQFF.